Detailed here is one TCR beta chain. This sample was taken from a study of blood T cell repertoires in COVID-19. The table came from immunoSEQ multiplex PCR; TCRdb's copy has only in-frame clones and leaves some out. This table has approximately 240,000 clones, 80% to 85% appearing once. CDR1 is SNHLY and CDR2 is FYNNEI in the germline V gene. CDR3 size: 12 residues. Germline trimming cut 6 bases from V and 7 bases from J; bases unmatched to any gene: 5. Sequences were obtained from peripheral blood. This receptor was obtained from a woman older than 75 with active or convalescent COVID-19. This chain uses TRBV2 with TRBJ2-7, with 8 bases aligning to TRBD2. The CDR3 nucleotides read TGTGCCAGCAGCGGGAGGGGGGGTGAGCAGTACTTC. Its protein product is CASSGRGGEQYF.